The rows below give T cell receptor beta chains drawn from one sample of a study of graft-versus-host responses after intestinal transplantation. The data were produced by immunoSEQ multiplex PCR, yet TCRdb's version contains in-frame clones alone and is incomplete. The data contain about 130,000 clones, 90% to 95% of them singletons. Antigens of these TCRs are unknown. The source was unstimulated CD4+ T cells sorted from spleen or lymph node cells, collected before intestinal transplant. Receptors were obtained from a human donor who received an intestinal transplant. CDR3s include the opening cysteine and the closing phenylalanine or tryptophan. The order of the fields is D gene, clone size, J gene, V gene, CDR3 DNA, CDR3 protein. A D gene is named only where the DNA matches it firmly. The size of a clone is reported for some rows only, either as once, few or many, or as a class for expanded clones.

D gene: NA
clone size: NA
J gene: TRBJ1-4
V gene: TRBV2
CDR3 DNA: TGTGCCAGCAGCCGCGACAGGAAAATCGAAAAACTGTTTTTT
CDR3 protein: CASSRDRKIEKLFF

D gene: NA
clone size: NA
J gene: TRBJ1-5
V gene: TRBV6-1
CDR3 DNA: TGTGCCAGCAGTGATCCAGGGCGAGGGCAGCCCCAGCATTTT
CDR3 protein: CASSDPGRGQPQHF

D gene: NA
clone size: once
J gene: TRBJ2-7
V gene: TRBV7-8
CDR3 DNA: TGTGCCAGCAGCTTAGATAGCCAGGCCAGCGTGGACGAGCAGTACTTC
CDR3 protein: CASSLDSQASVDEQYF

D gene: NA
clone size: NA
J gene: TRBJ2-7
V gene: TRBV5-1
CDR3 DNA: TGCGCCAGCAGCTTAAGGCGAGGGGGCTACGAGCAGTACTTC
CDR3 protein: CASSLRRGGYEQYF

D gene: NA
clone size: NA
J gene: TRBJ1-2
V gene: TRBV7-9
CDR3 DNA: TGTGCCAGCGGGAGGGGAGGGGGTGGCTACACCTTC
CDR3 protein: CASGRGGGGYTF

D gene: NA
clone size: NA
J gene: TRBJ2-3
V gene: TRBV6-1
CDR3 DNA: TGTGCCAGCAAAGGGCCAGATACGCAGTATTTT
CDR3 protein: CASKGPDTQYF

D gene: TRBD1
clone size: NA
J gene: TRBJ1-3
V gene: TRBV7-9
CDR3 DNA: TGTGCCAGCAGCGTTTCCGGGACAGGGGGCTCTCCGACTGGAAACACCATATATTTT
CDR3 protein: CASSVSGTGGSPTGNTIYF

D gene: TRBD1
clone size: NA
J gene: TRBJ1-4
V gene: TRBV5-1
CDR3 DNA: TGCGCCAGCAGCTTAACCGGGACAGGGGTCGAAAAACTGTTTTTT
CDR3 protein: CASSLTGTGVEKLFF

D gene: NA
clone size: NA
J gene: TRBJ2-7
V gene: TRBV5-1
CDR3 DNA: TGCGCCAGCAGCTTGGACGCAACCTACGAGCAGTACTTC
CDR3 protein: CASSLDATYEQYF

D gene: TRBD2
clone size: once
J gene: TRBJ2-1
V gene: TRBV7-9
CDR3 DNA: TGTGCCAGCAGCAGAACTAGCGGGGGGTTCAATGAGCAGTTCTTC
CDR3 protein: CASSRTSGGFNEQFF